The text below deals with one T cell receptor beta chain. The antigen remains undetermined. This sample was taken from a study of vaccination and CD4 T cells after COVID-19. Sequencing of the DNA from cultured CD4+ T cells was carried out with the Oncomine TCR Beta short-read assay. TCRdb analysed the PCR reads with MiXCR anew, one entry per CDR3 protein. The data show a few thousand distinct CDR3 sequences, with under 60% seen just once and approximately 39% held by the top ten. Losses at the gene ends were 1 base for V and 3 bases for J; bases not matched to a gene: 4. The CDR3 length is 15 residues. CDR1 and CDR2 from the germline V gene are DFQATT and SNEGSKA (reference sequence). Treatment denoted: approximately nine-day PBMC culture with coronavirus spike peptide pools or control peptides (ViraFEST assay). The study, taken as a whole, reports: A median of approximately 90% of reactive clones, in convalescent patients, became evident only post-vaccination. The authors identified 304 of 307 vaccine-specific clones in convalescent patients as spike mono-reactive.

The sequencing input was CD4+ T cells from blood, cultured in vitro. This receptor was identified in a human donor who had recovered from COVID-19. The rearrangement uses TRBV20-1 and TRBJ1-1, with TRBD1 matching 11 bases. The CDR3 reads CSARGTGGADTEAFF. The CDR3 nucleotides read TGCAGTGCTAGAGGGACAGGGGGCGCGGACACTGAAGCTTTCTTT.